This is a list of T cell receptor beta chains from one sample in a study of neoadjuvant anti-PD-1 for oral cavity cancer. Some clones are missing from TCRdb's copy, which holds only in-frame ones; the method was immunoSEQ multiplex PCR. The sample records 70,000 to 95,000 clones, 84% being singletons. The sample here was PBMCs, taken before nivolumab (anti-PD-1) treatment. All receptors derive from a person aged 35-80 years with oral cavity squamous cell carcinoma. CDR3s include the opening cysteine and the closing phenylalanine or tryptophan. D genes are given only for firm matches. Some rows have no size entry. The others give once, few or many, or a class for an expanded clone.

v_call,d_call,j_call,clone_size,cdr3_aa,cdr3_nt
TRBV6-1,-,TRBJ2-7,-,CASTDKAYEQYF,TGTGCCAGCACCGACAAAGCCTACGAGCAGTACTTC
TRBV9,-,TRBJ2-2,-,CASTPGTNTGELFF,TGTGCCAGCACCCCAGGGACGAACACCGGGGAGCTGTTTTTT
TRBV6-5,-,TRBJ1-5,-,CASSYSTGDQPQHF,TGTGCCAGCAGTTACTCGACCGGGGATCAGCCCCAGCATTTT
TRBV7-9,-,TRBJ1-2,few,CASSPGQGGYTF,TGTGCCAGCAGCCCAGGGCAGGGCGGCTACACCTTC
TRBV10-3,-,TRBJ2-5,-,CAISTRGETQYF,TGTGCCATCAGTACCAGGGGAGAGACCCAGTACTTC
TRBV5-4,TRBD2,TRBJ2-3,-,CASSPRLAGSDTQYF,TGTGCCAGCAGCCCCCGACTAGCGGGATCAGATACGCAGTATTTT
TRBV13,TRBD1,TRBJ2-7,-,CASSLGTGGPYEQYF,TGTGCCAGCAGTTTAGGGACAGGGGGACCCTACGAGCAGTACTTC
TRBV7-3,TRBD2,TRBJ2-2,-,CASSLTPRETSGNTGELFF,TGTGCCAGCAGCTTAACCCCTAGGGAGACTAGCGGTAACACCGGGGAGCTGTTTTTT
TRBV15,-,TRBJ2-5,-,CATSRDAQFSETQYF,TGTGCCACCAGCAGAGATGCCCAGTTTTCTGAGACCCAGTACTTC
TRBV5-1,-,TRBJ2-7,-,CASSATGTETYEQYF,TGCGCCAGCAGCGCCACCGGGACCGAAACCTACGAGCAGTACTTC
TRBV19,-,TRBJ2-6,once,CASSISLSGANVLTF,TGTGCCAGTAGTATTAGTCTCTCTGGGGCCAACGTCCTGACTTTC
TRBV14,-,TRBJ2-7,-,CASSHPRAEQYF,TGTGCCAGCAGCCATCCACGTGCCGAGCAGTACTTC
TRBV5-1,TRBD1,TRBJ1-5,-,CASSLMTGSNQPQHF,TGCGCCAGCAGCCTAATGACAGGGAGCAATCAGCCCCAGCATTTT
TRBV18,-,TRBJ1-1,once,CASSLSPSAGTAEAFF,TGTGCCAGCTCACTCTCCCCCTCGGCGGGGACGGCTGAAGCTTTCTTT
TRBV7-3,-,TRBJ2-4,-,CASSLAPSGIQYF,TGTGCCAGCAGCTTAGCCCCATCAGGGATTCAGTACTTC
TRBV7-8,-,TRBJ2-7,-,CASSLGGRTYEQYF,TGTGCCAGCAGCCTTGGAGGCAGAACCTACGAGCAGTACTTC
TRBV19,TRBD1,TRBJ1-5,-,CASSFTGVNQPQHF,TGTGCCAGTAGTTTCACAGGGGTGAATCAGCCCCAGCATTTT
TRBV6-6,TRBD1,TRBJ1-2,-,CASSYPATGSDGYTF,TGTGCCAGCAGTTACCCGGCGACAGGGTCTGATGGCTACACCTTC
TRBV6-1,-,TRBJ1-5,-,CASKDSSNQPQHF,TGTGCCAGCAAAGACAGTAGCAATCAGCCCCAGCATTTT
TRBV19,-,TRBJ2-5,-,CASSIGQAAETQYF,TGTGCCAGTAGTATTGGTCAGGCGGCGGAGACCCAGTACTTC
TRBV6-1,-,TRBJ2-5,-,CATGLPPLQETQYF,TGTGCCACGGGACTCCCGCCCCTGCAAGAGACCCAGTACTTC
TRBV11-2,-,TRBJ1-1,-,CASSSTTAMNTEAFF,TGTGCCAGCAGCTCCACGACAGCAATGAACACTGAAGCTTTCTTT
TRBV7-9,TRBD1,TRBJ2-1,-,CASNLDRDGNEQFF,TGTGCCAGCAATTTGGACAGGGACGGAAATGAGCAGTTCTTC
TRBV7-6,TRBD2,TRBJ2-7,-,CASSPWTSGSDEQYF,TGTGCCAGCAGCCCCTGGACTAGCGGGAGCGACGAGCAGTACTTC
TRBV5-1,TRBD2,TRBJ2-2,-,CASSLGSGRTGELFF,TGCGCCAGCAGCTTGGGAAGCGGGAGAACCGGGGAGCTGTTTTTT
TRBV6-5,-,TRBJ1-2,-,CASSLDSGLGGYTF,TGTGCCAGCAGCCTCGACAGTGGTCTTGGAGGCTACACCTTC
TRBV30,-,TRBJ2-6,-,CAWSVNNSGANVLTF,TGTGCCTGGAGTGTTAACAACTCTGGGGCCAACGTCCTGACTTTC
TRBV28,TRBD1,TRBJ1-1,-,CASSFYLGTGGGEAFF,TGTGCCAGCAGTTTCTACCTTGGGACAGGCGGGGGAGAAGCTTTCTTT
TRBV4-2,-,TRBJ2-5,-,CASSQDTGSGVQETQYF,TGTGCCAGCAGCCAAGATACGGGTAGCGGAGTCCAAGAGACCCAGTACTTC
TRBV20-1,-,TRBJ1-5,-,CRAGNQPQHF,TGCCGCGCGGGGAATCAGCCCCAGCATTTT
TRBV5-1,-,TRBJ2-1,once,CASSPDLVSYNEQFF,TGCGCCAGCAGCCCGGACTTAGTGTCCTACAATGAGCAGTTCTTC
TRBV2,TRBD1,TRBJ1-2,-,CASRQLSTGAVGYTF,TGTGCCAGCAGACAACTATCGACAGGGGCGGTAGGCTACACCTTC
TRBV2,-,TRBJ2-3,-,CASSEFGLTDTQYF,TGTGCCAGCAGTGAATTCGGGCTCACAGATACGCAGTATTTT
TRBV29-1,TRBD1,TRBJ2-7,-,CSVDTGTGSYYEQYF,TGCAGCGTTGATACCGGGACAGGGAGTTACTACGAGCAGTACTTC
TRBV19,-,TRBJ2-1,-,CASSIGAGQKNNEQFF,TGTGCCAGTAGTATAGGGGCGGGCCAGAAGAACAATGAGCAGTTCTTC
TRBV5-6,-,TRBJ2-3,-,CASSRDITNTDTQYF,TGTGCCAGCAGCCGTGACATCACAAACACAGATACGCAGTATTTT
TRBV4-1,-,TRBJ1-5,-,CASSQVSGDGGNQPQHF,TGCGCCAGCAGCCAAGTATCAGGGGATGGGGGCAATCAGCCCCAGCATTTT
TRBV5-1,TRBD2,TRBJ2-5,-,CASRLAGVGETQYF,TGCGCCAGCAGACTAGCGGGAGTTGGTGAGACCCAGTACTTC
TRBV10-3,-,TRBJ2-5,-,CAISESTAETQYF,TGTGCCATCAGTGAGTCAACGGCGGAGACCCAGTACTTC
TRBV7-9,-,TRBJ2-2,-,CASSLTGEPGELFF,TGTGCCAGCAGCTTGACAGGAGAGCCAGGGGAGCTGTTTTTT